This entry lists 21 T cell receptor beta chains sequenced from one sample in a study of cytomegalovirus exposure and HLA in healthy donors. Both 60 Vbeta primers and 13 Jbeta primers went into the PCR. The repertoire was sequenced with immunoSEQ multiplex PCR; TCRdb's copy has only in-frame clones and lacks some. Of around 62,000 clones in the sample, around 75% are singletons; the top ten hold over 7%. Sequencing was done on a sample of PBMCs. These TCRs come from a man aged 55-75 years in good health and CMV-seropositive.

The chain recombines TRBV19 with TRBJ1-2; 9 positions match TRBD1. V trimming: 10 bases; J trimming: 5 bases; junction bases outside the gene matches: 8. The CDR3 runs to 13 residues. CDR1 is LNHDA and CDR2 is SQIVND in the germline V gene (reference sequence). CDR3 nucleotide sequence: TGTGCCACCAAACGGACAGGGGAATATGGCTACACCTTC. Residues: CATKRTGEYGYTF.

The chain is built from TRBV2 and TRBJ2-1; D might be TRBD2 (6 bases). In germline, CDR1 is SNHLY, CDR2 FYNNEI. The V end lost 7 bases, the J end lost 0 bases, and 10 bases lay between the germline ends. This CDR3 is 14 amino acids long. For the CDR3, the DNA is TGTGCCAGCAAGCGGGCTTCCTCCTACAATGAGCAGTTCTTC. Its translation is CASKRASSYNEQFF.

The chain carries TRBV7-6 and TRBJ2-3; D not resolved. The CDR3 is 13 residues long. V lost 1 base and J 1 base, leaving 3 bases between the germline ends. Germline-derived CDR1 and CDR2 are SGHVS and FNYEAQ. In DNA, the CDR3 is TGTGCCAGCAGCTTAGAGCGCACAGATACGCAGTATTTT. Translated, it gives CASSLERTDTQYF.

The chain is built from TRBV10-2 and TRBJ1-2, with a weak D call TRBD1 (6 bases). With 10 bases removed from V and 3 bases from J, the gap between germline ends came to 12 bases. The CDR3 extends over 12 amino acids. The germline CDR1 and CDR2 sequences are WSHSY and SAAADI. The CDR3 DNA is TGCGCCACCAACAGGGATGACTATGGCTACACCTTC. Translating gives CATNRDDYGYTF.

Only one count was recorded for this clone. The genes are TRBV7-8 and TRBJ1-5, with D possibly matching TRBD1 (5 bases). The V gene lost 5 bases and the J gene lost 3 bases, with 11 bases spanning the gap. Germline-derived CDR1 and CDR2 are SGHVS and FQNEAQ. This CDR3 spans 14 amino acids. The CDR3 nucleotides read TGTGCCAGCAGCACCCGACAGTCCAATCAGCCCCAGCATTTT. This encodes CASSTRQSNQPQHF.

By its share, this clone is large. This chain uses TRBV7-8 with TRBJ2-3; perhaps TRBD2 as D (5 bases). CDR1 SGHVS and CDR2 FQNEAQ come from the germline V gene. The CDR3 is 15 amino acids. Trimming pared 6 bases from V and 3 bases from J, leaving 16 bases between. CDR3 protein: CASSPPGVSTDTQYF. CDR3 DNA sequence: TGTGCCAGCAGTCCCCCCGGGGTTAGTACAGATACGCAGTATTTT. The entire variable domain, with the rest obtained from reference TRBV7-8 and TRBJ2-3, is as follows: GAGVSQSPRYKVAKRGQDVALRCDPISGHVSLFWYQQALGQGPEFLTYFQNEAQLDKSGLPSDRFFAERPEGSVSTLKIQRTQQEDSAVYLCASSPPGVSTDTQYFGPGTRLTVL.

The chain recombines TRBV10-2 with TRBJ2-7; 7 bases are a match to TRBD2. CDR3 length: 14 residues. Germline V gene lookup returns CDR1 WSHSY and CDR2 SAAADI. Unmatched junction bases numbered 6, after V lost 5 bases and J lost 2 bases. In DNA, the CDR3 is TGCGCCAGCAGTCCGCGGGGGTTAACCTACGAGCAGTACTTC. Amino acids: CASSPRGLTYEQYF.

The chain carries TRBV11-3 and TRBJ1-1, with TRBD1 as a possible D gene (5 bases). V lost 8 bases to trimming and J lost 5 bases, with 15 bases between them. CDR1 and CDR2 from the germline V gene are SGHNT and YENEEA. This CDR3 has 13 residues. CDR3 loop: CASSESRGTEAFF. Here the CDR3 DNA reads TGTGCCAGCTCCGAAAGTAGGGGTACTGAAGCTTTCTTT. The full variable domain, its missing parts supplied by reference TRBV11-3 and TRBJ1-1, is EAGVVQSPRYKIIEKKQPVAFWCNPISGHNTLYWYLQNLGQGPELLIRYENEEAVDDSQLPKDRFSAERLKGVDSTLKIQPAELGDSAVYLCASSESRGTEAFFGQGTRLTVV.

This rearrangement joins TRBV11-2 to TRBJ2-3; possible D gene TRBD2, 5 bases. The CDR3 spans 15 residues. V lost 1 base and J lost 4, with 12 bases in between. Looked up from germline, CDR1 is SGHAT and CDR2 is FQNNGV. CDR3 DNA: TGTGCCAGCAGCTTAGTATCGGGGTTTGCAGATACGCAGTATTTT. The encoded protein is CASSLVSGFADTQYF.

On this clone: One junction end does not reproduce the germline sequence, and a read error may be involved. The chain couples TRBV5-4 to TRBJ2-3; TRBD2 matches 7 bases. Looked up from germline, CDR1 is SGHNT and CDR2 is YYREEE (reference sequence). This CDR3 is 18 amino acids long. CDR3 nucleotide sequence: TGTGCCAACAGCCCTCGAAGAATGGCGGGACTAAGCACAGATACGCAGTATTTT. It codes for CANSPRRMAGLSTDTQYF.

V is TRBV6-5 and J is TRBJ2-1; 10 bases agree with TRBD2. The CDR3 is made up of 15 amino acids. The ends lost 7 bases at V and 5 bases at J; junction bases unmatched: 8. CDR1 is MNHEY, CDR2 SVGAGI, per germline. The CDR3 DNA is TGTGCCAGCACCCCTAGCGGGAGAGCCAACAATGAGCAGTTCTTC. This sequence encodes CASTPSGRANNEQFF.

This chain uses TRBV11-2 with TRBJ2-7, with 8 bases lining up with TRBD1. The CDR3 has 15 amino acids. The V and J ends lost 5 bases and 3 bases, in that order; junction bases with no gene match: 9. Germline V gene sequence: CDR1 SGHAT, CDR2 FQNNGV. CDR3 residues: CASSHLGTGSYEQYF. In nucleotides, the CDR3 is TGTGCCAGCAGCCACTTGGGGACAGGAAGCTACGAGCAGTACTTC.

The V call is TRBV4-1, the J call TRBJ1-2, with D tentatively TRBD1 (6 bases). The germline V and J ends were trimmed by 4 bases and 5 bases, with 23 bases remaining between them. Germline V gives CDR1 MGHRA, CDR2 YSYEKL. The CDR3 consists of 17 residues. The CDR3 DNA sequence: TGCGCCAGCAGCCCAGCCCGAGGGGGGGGCAGTAGTTATGGCTACACCTTC. It specifies CASSPARGGGSSYGYTF.

This chain joins TRBV5-4 and TRBJ2-3; 14 positions match TRBD2. The J segment lost 7 bases and the V segment lost 4 bases, leaving 11 bases of the junction unmatched. Germline V gene lookup returns CDR1 SGHNT and CDR2 YYREEE (reference sequence). The CDR3 consists of 17 residues. The CDR3 loop is CASSPGTSGRRSNTQYF. The CDR3 DNA reads as TGTGCCAGCAGCCCTGGGACTAGCGGGAGAAGATCTAATACGCAGTATTTT.

The chain uses TRBV7-8 and TRBJ1-5, with a weak D call TRBD1 (5 bases). V lost 2 bases and J lost 6, with 14 bases in between. CDR3 length: 15 residues. In germline, CDR1 is SGHVS, CDR2 FQNEAQ. In DNA form, the CDR3 reads TGTGCCAGCAGCTTAACGGGGGGGAACGGTCAGCCCCAGCATTTT. This gives the protein CASSLTGGNGQPQHF.

The chain is built from TRBV4-2 and TRBJ1-6; 8 bases agree with TRBD1. The CDR3 totals 15 residues. Germline CDR1 reads LGHNA; CDR2 reads YNFKEQ. With V trimmed by 4 bases and J by 8 bases, 7 bases remained unmatched. Here the CDR3 DNA reads TGTGCCAGCAGCCCCCCGGACAGGGCAGATTCACCCCTCCACTTT. Translating gives CASSPPDRADSPLHF.

CDR3: CASRFAGVNTGELFF. In DNA, the CDR3 is TGTGCCAGCAGGTTCGCGGGGGTGAACACCGGGGAGCTGTTTTTT. The chain uses TRBV6-1 and TRBJ2-2; TRBD2 aligns across 7 bases. CDR1 is MNHNS, CDR2 SASEGT, per germline. Germline trimming cut 6 bases from V and 1 base from J; bases unmatched to any gene: 5. CDR3 size: 15 residues.

V is TRBV27 and J is TRBJ1-3; D gene unclear. V lost 5 bases and J lost 4, with 12 bases in between. Germline loops: CDR1 MNHEY, CDR2 SMNVEV (reference sequence). The CDR3 sequence is 14 residues long. CDR3 in DNA: TGTGCCAGCAGTCTCCAGTCCGGGGGAAACACCATATATTTT. Protein: CASSLQSGGNTIYF.

This clone occurred once. V and J are TRBV5-1 and TRBJ1-1; TRBD1 aligns across 9 bases. Germline CDR1 and CDR2: SGHRS and YFSETQ. Germline trimming cut 4 bases from V and 5 bases from J; bases unmatched to any gene: 6. The CDR3 loop spans 14 amino acids. CDR3 amino acids: CASSLTTGGTEAFF. The CDR3 DNA reads TGCGCCAGCAGCCTTACGACAGGGGGGACTGAAGCTTTCTTT.

The chain is built from TRBV5-8 and TRBJ2-1; 7 bases line up with TRBD2. The J segment lost 0 bases and the V segment lost 4 bases, leaving 7 bases of the junction unmatched. The CDR3 is 16 residues long. Germline V gene sequence: CDR1 SGHTS, CDR2 YDEGEE. This CDR3 is CASSVLGGISYNEQFF. The CDR3, as DNA: TGTGCCAGCAGCGTTCTCGGGGGGATCTCCTACAATGAGCAGTTCTTC. Looking up the rest from reference TRBV5-8 and TRBJ2-1 gives the full variable domain: EAGVTQSPTHLIKTRGQQATLRCSPISGHTSVYWYQQALGLGLQFLLWYDEGEERNRGNFPPRFSGRQFPNYSSELNVNALELEDSALYLCASSVLGGISYNEQFFGPGTRLTVL.

This chain connects TRBV7-9 to TRBJ2-7; 8 bases map to TRBD1. CDR1 and CDR2 (germline): SEHNR, FQNEAQ (reference sequence). CDR3 length: 13 residues. V lost 5 bases, J lost 1 base, and 1 base stayed unmatched. Here the CDR3 DNA reads TGTGCCAGCAGCGGACAGGGATCCTACGAGCAGTACTTC. Encoded protein: CASSGQGSYEQYF.